This T cell receptor beta chain is drawn from a study of T cell responses to AZD1222 COVID-19 vaccine. Whether given at about 4 or about 12 weeks, second doses were pooled. The assay was immunoSEQ multiplex PCR, and TCRdb's table has in-frame clones only and misses some. Of about 150,000 clones listed, approximately 91% are singletons. As regards this clone: Its target is not known.

Germline CDR1 KGHSH, CDR2 LQKENI. The CDR3 runs 17 residues. Trimming removed 0 bases from V and 1 base from J, with 15 bases in between. Study results and limitations: Mostly white British, mostly female donors; authors suggested clonal diversity may be underestimated. An increase in Spike-specific TCR breadth and depth was observed after two AZD1222 doses. Among spike-specific TCRs, nearly half reportedly target unmutated variant regions.

The sample here was peripheral blood, taken 28 days after the second AZD1222 dose. The chain employs TRBV18 and TRBJ1-1; D call uncertain. The TCR was taken from an adult who received the AZD1222 COVID-19 vaccine. CDR3 nucleotide sequence: TGTGCCAGCTCACCACCAGGACTCCCTTCGGCGAACACTGAAGCTTTCTTT. Translation: CASSPPGLPSANTEAFF.